This is a list of T cell receptor beta chains from one sample in a study of vaccination and CD4 T cells after COVID-19. Their recognized antigens are unknown. TCRdb fed the PCR reads into MiXCR, producing one record per CDR3 protein. The sample shows over 9,500 distinct CDR3 sequences, roughly three quarters of them seen only once. The sequencing sample was made of CD4+ T cells from blood, cultured in vitro. All receptors come from a human donor who had recovered from COVID-19. Each CDR3 is given with its conserved first and last residue. A D gene is named only where the DNA matches it firmly. Not all rows give a size; the values are once, few, many and, for expanded clones, a class.

j_gene: TRBJ2-2; v_gene: TRBV7-2; d_gene: .; abundance: few; len: 15; CDR3aa: CASGRQRLTTGELFF; CDR3nt: TGTGCCAGCGGCCGACAGCGGCTGACCACCGGGGAGCTGTTTTTT
j_gene: TRBJ1-5; v_gene: TRBV12-3/TRBV12-4; d_gene: .; abundance: .; len: 14; CDR3aa: CASSFTGINQPQHF; CDR3nt: TGTGCCAGCAGTTTTACAGGGATCAATCAGCCCCAGCATTTT
j_gene: TRBJ2-5; v_gene: TRBV11-1; d_gene: TRBD1; abundance: .; len: 14; CDR3aa: CASNSGTGEETQYF; CDR3nt: TGTGCCAGCAACTCGGGGACAGGGGAAGAGACCCAGTACTTC
j_gene: TRBJ1-5; v_gene: TRBV7-2; d_gene: .; abundance: .; len: 16; CDR3aa: CASSQGGPYSNQPQHF; CDR3nt: TGTGCCAGCAGCCAAGGTGGGCCATATAGCAATCAGCCCCAGCATTTT
j_gene: TRBJ1-2; v_gene: TRBV6-1; d_gene: .; abundance: few; len: 13; CDR3aa: CASRPGRNYGYTF; CDR3nt: TGTGCCAGCAGGCCGGGACGGAACTATGGCTACACCTTC
j_gene: TRBJ1-5; v_gene: TRBV12-3/TRBV12-4; d_gene: .; abundance: few; len: 14; CDR3aa: CASSLGWGDQPQHF; CDR3nt: TGTGCCAGCAGTTTAGGATGGGGAGATCAGCCCCAGCATTTT
j_gene: TRBJ2-2; v_gene: TRBV28; d_gene: .; abundance: .; len: 16; CDR3aa: CASSLGRRSRTGELFF; CDR3nt: TGTGCCAGCAGTTTAGGAAGAAGGTCCAGGACCGGGGAGCTGTTTTTT
j_gene: TRBJ2-7; v_gene: TRBV6-1; d_gene: .; abundance: .; len: 13; CDR3aa: CASSRIGVYEQYF; CDR3nt: TGTGCCAGCAGTCGAATTGGGGTCTACGAGCAGTACTTC
j_gene: TRBJ1-6; v_gene: TRBV28; d_gene: TRBD1; abundance: .; len: 15; CDR3aa: CASSRGTGGNSPLHF; CDR3nt: TGTGCCAGCAGCCGCGGGACAGGGGGAAATTCACCCCTCCACTTT
j_gene: TRBJ2-5; v_gene: TRBV6-1; d_gene: TRBD2; abundance: few; len: 15; CDR3aa: CAAGTSAWIQETQYF; CDR3nt: TGTGCCGCCGGGACTAGCGCATGGATCCAAGAGACCCAGTACTTC
j_gene: TRBJ2-5; v_gene: TRBV20-1; d_gene: .; abundance: .; len: 14; CDR3aa: CSARSPWGQETQYF; CDR3nt: TGCAGTGCTAGGTCGCCCTGGGGTCAAGAGACCCAGTACTTC
j_gene: TRBJ1-3; v_gene: TRBV20-1; d_gene: .; abundance: medium-sized; len: 13; CDR3aa: CSAPRAAGNTIYF; CDR3nt: TGCAGTGCCCCCCGGGCAGCTGGAAACACCATATATTTT
j_gene: TRBJ1-5; v_gene: TRBV5-8; d_gene: .; abundance: .; len: 14; CDR3aa: CASSLLLGNQPQHF; CDR3nt: TGTGCCAGCAGCTTGCTACTGGGCAATCAGCCCCAGCATTTT
j_gene: TRBJ2-3; v_gene: TRBV7-8; d_gene: .; abundance: .; len: 14; CDR3aa: CASSIRVSFDTQYF; CDR3nt: TGTGCCAGCAGCATCCGGGTTTCGTTCGATACGCAGTATTTT
j_gene: TRBJ1-2; v_gene: TRBV10-3; d_gene: .; abundance: .; len: 12; CDR3aa: CAISEGTYGYTF; CDR3nt: TGTGCCATCAGCGAAGGGACCTATGGCTACACCTTC
j_gene: TRBJ1-5; v_gene: TRBV6-1; d_gene: .; abundance: .; len: 15; CDR3aa: CASSSQGFGNQPQHF; CDR3nt: TGTGCCAGCAGCTCACAGGGTTTCGGCAATCAGCCCCAGCATTTT
j_gene: TRBJ1-3; v_gene: TRBV19; d_gene: .; abundance: .; len: 15; CDR3aa: CASRVQGFSGNTIYF; CDR3nt: TGTGCCAGTAGGGTACAGGGCTTCTCTGGAAACACCATATATTTT
j_gene: TRBJ1-6; v_gene: TRBV25-1; d_gene: TRBD1; abundance: .; len: 16; CDR3aa: CASSTPTGGNNSPLHF; CDR3nt: TGTGCCAGCAGTACCCCGACAGGGGGAAACAATTCACCCCTCCACTTT
j_gene: TRBJ1-2; v_gene: TRBV12-5; d_gene: .; abundance: .; len: 12; CDR3aa: CASGLVSYGYTF; CDR3nt: TGTGCTAGTGGTTTGGTTAGCTATGGCTACACCTTC
j_gene: TRBJ2-6; v_gene: TRBV7-2; d_gene: TRBD1; abundance: .; len: 17; CDR3aa: CASSLERQGWGANVLTF; CDR3nt: TGTGCCAGCAGCTTAGAGAGACAGGGGTGGGGGGCCAACGTCCTGACTTTC
j_gene: TRBJ1-1; v_gene: TRBV2; d_gene: .; abundance: once; len: 13; CDR3aa: CASSVEGGTEAFF; CDR3nt: TGTGCCAGCAGTGTGGAGGGAGGCACTGAAGCTTTCTTT
j_gene: TRBJ1-1; v_gene: TRBV20-1; d_gene: .; abundance: .; len: 16; CDR3aa: CSARDPGLTRNTEAFF; CDR3nt: TGCAGTGCTAGAGATCCCGGACTGACAAGGAACACTGAAGCTTTCTTT